This T cell receptor beta chain originates from a study of blood T cell repertoires in COVID-19. Original processing notes: Counts of nucleated cells, estimated from reference gene primer amplification, were obtained. Using immunoSEQ multiplex PCR, the repertoire was profiled, and TCRdb retains in-frame clones only, with some absent. Clone size and the V and J calls come from that table; the DNA yielded D and trimming. The table shows roughly 200,000 clones, with roughly 83% occurring only once. Germline V lookup: CDR1 MNHEY, CDR2 SVGEGT. The CDR3 is 15 residues long. The V segment lost 5 bases and the J segment 0 bases; nucleotides outside the gene matches: 6. Recovered status in Cohort 3 required two negative PCRs, clearance, or symptom resolution.

This receptor was taken from a woman in her twenties or thirties who had recovered from COVID-19. The gene calls are TRBV6-2 or TRBV6-3 and TRBJ1-1; TRBD1 agrees at 7 bases. Sequenced: PBMCs or T cells enriched from blood (not recorded which). CDR3 coding DNA: TGTGCCAGCAGTACCTGGGACAGCGTGAACACTGAAGCTTTCTTT. Amino acids: CASSTWDSVNTEAFF.